The 9 T cell receptor beta chains below all came from one sample that was sequenced in a study of T cell responses to AZD1222 COVID-19 vaccine. Measured with immunoSEQ multiplex PCR; TCRdb has only the in-frame clones, and not every one. The sample consists of around 140,000 clones, approximately 90% of them appearing once. The sample consisted of peripheral blood, taken on day 0 of AZD1222 vaccination. The source is an adult in good health.

This rearrangement joins TRBV2 to TRBJ1-2; the D is unclear. Germline-derived CDR1 and CDR2 are SNHLY and FYNNEI. The CDR3 has 8 residues. V shed 7 bases and J shed 8 bases, with 2 bases lying between them. CDR3 sequence: CASMGYTF. The CDR3 nucleotides read TGTGCCAGCATGGGCTACACCTTC. Using reference TRBV2 and TRBJ1-2 for the parts outside the CDR3, the full variable domain is EPEVTQTPSHQVTQMGQEVILRCVPISNHLYFYWYRQILGQKVEFLVSFYNNEISEKSEIFDDQFSVERPDGSNFTLKIRSTKLEDSAMYFCASMGYTFGSGTRLTVV.

This sequence joins TRBV5-1 and TRBJ1-5; 10 bases are a match to TRBD1. Unmatched junction bases numbered 9, after V lost 5 bases and J lost 7 bases. CDR1 and CDR2 from the germline V gene are SGHRS and YFSETQ. The CDR3 spans 15 residues. The CDR3 sequence: CASSIDRGPGQPQHF. CDR3 nucleotide sequence: TGCGCCAGCAGTATCGACAGGGGGCCGGGGCAGCCCCAGCATTTT.

The CDR3 DNA reads TGTGCCAGCAGCCATGAGGGTGGCAATCAGCCCCAGCATTTT. This sequence encodes CASSHEGGNQPQHF. The chain has TRBV4-2 and TRBJ1-5; no clear D gene. The V gene lost 3 bases and the J gene lost 2 bases, with 8 bases spanning the gap. The CDR3 is made up of 14 amino acids. Germline lookup yields CDR1 LGHNA and CDR2 YNFKEQ.

The CDR3: CASSPGQLEKLFF. In DNA, the CDR3 is TGTGCCAGTAGCCCGGGGCAGCTAGAAAAACTGTTTTTT. The chain recombines TRBV19 with TRBJ1-4, with a possible D match to TRBD1 (5 bases). CDR1 is LNHDA, CDR2 SQIVND, per germline (reference sequence). There are 13 residues in the CDR3. V was clipped by 6 bases and J by 8 bases, with 13 bases between them.

The CDR3 nucleotides are TGTGCCAGCTCACCACCGACGCCGATCACAGATACGCAGTATTTT. It specifies CASSPPTPITDTQYF. J is TRBJ2-3 and V is TRBV18; D ambiguous. This CDR3 has 15 residues. Deletions cut 0 bases from V and 2 bases from J, with 9 bases between. The V gene's germline CDR1 is KGHSH and CDR2 LQKENI.

This chain joins TRBV19 and TRBJ2-3; D gene uncertain. V was clipped by 3 bases and J by 0 bases, with 13 bases between them. Germline V lookup: CDR1 LNHDA, CDR2 SQIVND (reference sequence). The CDR3 is 16 amino acids. The CDR3 loop reads CASSIRGGTSTDTQYF. The CDR3 coding sequence is TGTGCCAGTAGTATTAGAGGCGGCACTAGCACAGATACGCAGTATTTT. The full variable domain, with the rest looked up from reference TRBV19 and TRBJ2-3, is DGGITQSPKYLFRKEGQNVTLSCEQNLNHDAMYWYRQDPGQGLRLIYYSQIVNDFQKGDIAEGYSVSREKKESFPLTVTSAQKNPTAFYLCASSIRGGTSTDTQYFGPGTRLTVL.

The chain has TRBV11-3 and TRBJ2-4; 14 bases fit TRBD2. Germline CDR1 and CDR2: SGHNT and YENEEA. Unmatched junction bases numbered 11, after V lost 5 bases and J lost 2 bases. This CDR3 is 19 amino acids long. The CDR3 loop reads CASSEEGLAGAITKNIQYF. In DNA form, the CDR3 reads TGTGCCAGCAGCGAAGAGGGACTAGCGGGAGCCATAACCAAAAACATTCAGTACTTC.

The chain carries TRBV5-1 and TRBJ1-2, with D tentatively TRBD1 (6 bases). The CDR3 extends over 16 amino acids. CDR1 and CDR2 from the germline V gene are SGHRS and YFSETQ. V was clipped by 4 bases and J by 0 bases, with 16 bases between them. The CDR3 bases are TGCGCCAGCAGCGTGGGGACTGGACAGACTAACTATGGCTACACCTTC. Its translation: CASSVGTGQTNYGYTF.

CDR3 in amino acids: CASSLAGGQETQYF. CDR3 DNA sequence: TGTGCCAGCAGCTTGGCGGGGGGCCAGGAGACCCAGTACTTC. J is TRBJ2-5 and V is TRBV5-4; D possibly corresponds to TRBD2 (7 bases). Germline V lookup: CDR1 SGHNT, CDR2 YYREEE (reference sequence). This CDR3 region has 14 residues. Between the trimmed V and J ends, which lost 0 bases and 5 bases, there was a span of 11 bases.